This T cell receptor beta chain was captured by sequencing in a study of cytomegalovirus exposure and HLA in healthy donors. Germline CDR1 is SGDLS and CDR2 is YYNGEE. J lost 3 bases, V lost 0 bases, and 9 bases had no gene match. The CDR3 spans 17 residues. Use of 60 Vbeta and 13 Jbeta primers characterized the PCR. Measured with immunoSEQ multiplex PCR; TCRdb has only the in-frame clones, and not every one. The sample includes more than 95,000 clones, around 80% of them seen just once. This clonotype was sampled from a man in his fifties in good health and CMV-seronegative. The V call is TRBV9, the J call TRBJ1-1; 9 bases line up with TRBD1. What was sequenced was PBMCs. CDR3 in amino acids: CASSVGTGGIKHTEAFF. The CDR3 nucleotides read TGTGCCAGCAGCGTAGGAACAGGGGGCATTAAACACACTGAAGCTTTCTTT.